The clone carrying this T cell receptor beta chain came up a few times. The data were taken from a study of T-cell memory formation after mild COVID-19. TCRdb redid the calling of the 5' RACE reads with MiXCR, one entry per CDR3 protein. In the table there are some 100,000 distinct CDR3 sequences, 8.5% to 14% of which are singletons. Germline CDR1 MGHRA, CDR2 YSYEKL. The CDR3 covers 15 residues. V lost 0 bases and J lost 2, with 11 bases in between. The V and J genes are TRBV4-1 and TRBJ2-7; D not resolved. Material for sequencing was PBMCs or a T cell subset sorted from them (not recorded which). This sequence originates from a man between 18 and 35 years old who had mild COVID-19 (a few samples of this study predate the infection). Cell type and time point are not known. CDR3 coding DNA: TGCGCCAGCAGCCAAGAGGCGGCAGAGACCTACGAGCAGTACTTC. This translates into CASSQEAAETYEQYF.